A single T cell receptor beta chain is shown here with its context. Its antigen is currently unknown. Germline CDR1 is SQVTM and CDR2 is ANQGSEA. This CDR3 contains 13 residues. V lost 6 bases and J lost 1; bases outside the gene matches: 6. Use of 60 Vbeta and 13 Jbeta primers characterized the PCR. Produced via immunoSEQ multiplex PCR; TCRdb's table is partial and in-frame only. The sample table sets out tens of thousands of clones. The data were taken from a study of cytomegalovirus exposure and HLA in healthy donors. Study background: Earlier, 100 million to 120 million unique TCR beta sequences were recovered from roughly 180 million T cells by an analysis. The study, taken as a whole, reports: According to a later analysis, donors in an Asian-associated ancestry cluster reportedly had fewer N-insertions than the roughly 670-donor mean. The HLA-A and HLA-B alleles of most subjects were reportedly predicted accurately from TCR beta sequences.

The clonotype was recovered from a woman in her thirties or forties in good health and CMV-seropositive. Sequencing was carried out using PBMCs. This sequence joins TRBV29-1 and TRBJ2-7; 7 positions agree with TRBD1. The CDR3 DNA reads as TGCAGCGTCGGGACAGAGGCGTCCTACGAGCAGTACTTC. Its protein product is CSVGTEASYEQYF.